This T cell receptor beta chain was captured by sequencing in a study of beta chain features in type 1 diabetes. Study-level points and caveats: A pattern of fewer insertions and more deletions at VDJ junctions was seen in type 1 diabetes patients. Shortening of TCRB CDR3s, moderate but significant, appeared in all four CD4+ subsets of Type 1 diabetes patients.

A word on this clone: Its antigen is currently unknown.

The germline V gene has CDR1 MNHEY and CDR2 SMNVEV (reference sequence). CDR3 length: 15 amino acids. Germline trimming cut 4 bases from V and 2 bases from J; bases unmatched to any gene: 2. Expressed TCRB transcripts were sequenced because the entire RNA isolate underwent reverse transcription. Clones were read by immunoSEQ multiplex PCR, and TCRdb kept only the in-frame ones, dropping some. The data hold roughly 350,000 clones, with around 10% observed a single time. This rearrangement joins TRBV27 to TRBJ2-1; 10 positions match TRBD1. The sequenced sample consisted of central memory CD4+ T cells from blood. This sequence originates from a man aged 25 to 45 with type 1 diabetes. The CDR3 loop reads CASSWDRGTYNEQFF. The DNA of the CDR3 is TGTGCCAGCAGTTGGGACAGGGGCACCTACAATGAGCAGTTCTTC.